This entry is about one T cell receptor beta chain. Its antigen is as yet unknown. This sample was included in a study of CD8 T cells in ankylosing spondylitis. The study, taken as a whole, reports: There was a TCR beta motif, made of fewer than 10 highly homologous variants, that appeared characteristic of ankylosing spondylitis blood. Reports say disease-linked clones showed up significantly more in matched ankylosing spondylitis synovial fluid. Previous work reported some of these motif variants in the synovial fluid and blood of reactive arthritis. Within peripheral blood, clones linked to disease were CD8+ and relatively rare.

Germline V CDR1 and CDR2: LGHDT, YNNKEL (reference sequence). The CDR3 length is 15 residues. Trimming took 0 bases from V and 7 from J, leaving 13 bases between them. MiXCR was run by TCRdb on the 5' RACE reads, yielding one entry per CDR3 protein. Among 350,000 or so distinct CDR3 sequences listed, roughly 14% were seen once. The sample taken for sequencing was blood, either unsorted or a sorted T cell fraction (not recorded which). This chain connects TRBV3-1 to TRBJ2-1, with D possibly matching TRBD2 (6 bases). This receptor was identified in a male donor with ankylosing spondylitis or in good health (not recorded which). The CDR3 DNA is TGTGCCAGCAGCCAAGATGCGTCAGGGAGGAATGAGCAGTTCTTC. Residues: CASSQDASGRNEQFF.